The 10 T cell receptor beta chains listed next were all sequenced from one sample in a study of PD-L1 blockade in urothelial cancer (dated by TCRdb to the late 2010s). Libraries were constructed by the immunoSEQ multiplex PCR assay. Entries here come from immuneACCESS through TCRdb and include only in-frame sequences with V and J called. Some clones fail to appear in such tables; in the studies checked, an unresolved V gene covers under half of the shortfall, and the cause of the remainder is unknown. The table for this sample lists some 77,000 clones; approximately 86% of them were counted only once. The ten largest account for roughly 5.2% of the sample. The sample in question was PBMCs, obtained around atezolizumab (anti-PD-L1) treatment. The source of these receptors is a woman aged 70-85 years with urothelial cancer.

The chain joins TRBV19 to TRBJ2-2; TRBD2 matches 9 bases. V lost 7 bases, J lost 3 bases, and 6 bases stayed unmatched. The CDR3 sequence is 15 residues long. Germline V gene data show CDR1 as LNHDA and CDR2 as SQIVND (reference sequence). The DNA of the CDR3 is TGTGCCAGTAAGCTAGCGGGAAGTTACACCGGGGAGCTGTTTTTT. This encodes CASKLAGSYTGELFF.

V and J are TRBV5-1 and TRBJ2-7; TRBD1 matches at 9 bases. V lost 4 bases and J lost 2; bases outside the gene matches: 10. The CDR3 length is 16 residues. The V gene's germline CDR1 is SGHRS and CDR2 YFSETQ. The CDR3 region is CASSDPGQGSTYEQYF. The CDR3, as DNA: TGCGCCAGCAGCGATCCGGGACAGGGAAGTACCTACGAGCAGTACTTC.

This sequence joins TRBV6-5 and TRBJ2-7; 7 nucleotides match TRBD1. Germline V gene lookup returns CDR1 MNHEY and CDR2 SVGAGI. The CDR3 loop spans 15 amino acids. Unmatched junction bases numbered 11, after V lost 6 bases and J lost 3 bases. For the CDR3, the DNA is TGTGCCAGCAGCAGACAGGGTGTTTCTAACTACGAGCAGTACTTC. It is translated as CASSRQGVSNYEQYF.

Concerning this clone itself: A junction boundary mismatches the germline segment, possibly from a read error. This sequence joins TRBV7-2 and TRBJ2-5, with 10 bases matching TRBD2. Germline V lookup: CDR1 SGHTA, CDR2 FQGNSA. CDR3 length equals 18 residues. The CDR3 here is CASSLALAGGPKGETQYF. CDR3 nucleotide sequence: TGTGCCAGCAGCCTAGCTTTAGCGGGGGGTCCTAAGGGCGAGACCCAGTACTTC.

The chain employs TRBV19 and TRBJ2-7; TRBD2 matches 9 bases. This CDR3 region has 16 residues. Germline V CDR1 and CDR2: LNHDA, SQIVND (reference sequence). After removal of 3 bases from V and 0 bases from J, the junction contained 6 bases not matched to a gene. Written as DNA, the CDR3 is TGTGCCAGTAGTATCCGGGCTAGCGGGGACTCCTACGAGCAGTACTTC. Amino acids: CASSIRASGDSYEQYF.

The genes are TRBV29-1 and TRBJ1-1, with D tentatively TRBD1 (5 bases). Trimming cost V 4 bases and J 1 base, with 16 bases left between them. The CDR3 consists of 15 residues. Germline V gene data show CDR1 as SQVTM and CDR2 as ANQGSEA. The CDR3 is CSVVRAGLGNTEAFF. The CDR3 DNA reads as TGCAGCGTTGTCCGGGCAGGGTTAGGGAACACTGAAGCTTTCTTT.

The genes are TRBV4-3 and TRBJ1-2; 7 nucleotides agree with TRBD1. From germline, CDR1 is LGHNA and CDR2 YSLEER. The CDR3 loop spans 15 amino acids. The V and J ends lost 4 bases and 8 bases, in that order; junction bases with no gene match: 13. CDR3: CASSPILQGLWGYTF. The CDR3 bases are TGCGCCAGCAGCCCGATATTACAGGGGTTATGGGGCTACACCTTC.

J is TRBJ1-2 and V is TRBV4-3; tentative D call: TRBD1 (5 bases). The CDR3 covers 16 residues. With 0 bases removed from V and 3 bases from J, the gap between germline ends came to 14 bases. In germline, CDR1 is LGHNA, CDR2 YSLEER. CDR3 region: CASSQDRSSGYYGYTF. The CDR3 DNA reads TGCGCCAGCAGCCAAGATAGGTCTTCAGGGTACTATGGCTACACCTTC.

The rearrangement uses TRBV7-2 and TRBJ2-3; weak D call: TRBD1 (7 bases). Germline V gene data show CDR1 as SGHTA and CDR2 as FQGNSA. Trimming cost V 2 bases and J 4 bases, with 13 bases left between them. This CDR3 contains 15 residues. CDR3 sequence reads: CASSLQGGLADTQYF. The CDR3 nucleotides read TGTGCCAGCAGCTTACAGGGGGGCCTCGCAGATACGCAGTATTTT.

The chain has TRBV5-1 and TRBJ2-4; TRBD2 aligns across 12 bases. Germline V gene data show CDR1 as SGHRS and CDR2 as YFSETQ. The CDR3 spans 18 residues. Trimming removed 4 bases from V and 5 bases from J; junction bases left unmatched: 13. This CDR3 reads CASSVRGLAGGPENIQYF. CDR3 DNA: TGCGCCAGCAGCGTTAGGGGTCTAGCGGGAGGGCCGGAAAACATTCAGTACTTC.